The clone carrying this TCR beta chain has a handful of counts. Newly diagnosed hyperthyroidism, duration under 2 months, in patients aged 18 to 65. Diagnoses rested on clinical symptoms, serum thyroxine and TRAb, thyroid ultrasound and orbital computed tomography. This record comes from a study of T cells in Graves' hyperthyroidism and ophthalmopathy. V was cut by 4 bases and J by 7 bases, with 25 bases left in between. CDR1 and CDR2 from the germline V gene are SEHNR and FQNEAQ (reference sequence). This CDR3 has 17 residues. Researchers amplified the TCR beta CDR3 regions from RNA transcripts. The HTBI primer set was used in a first-round RT-PCR of the TCR CDR3. TCRdb redid the calling of the multiplex PCR reads with MiXCR, one entry per CDR3 protein. The data contain approximately 590,000 distinct CDR3 sequences, approximately 44% of them seen just once; the ten biggest clones take up 8.2%.

This TCR came from a young woman with Graves' hyperthyroidism. The J gene is TRBJ1-1, the V gene TRBV7-9; possible D gene TRBD1, 6 bases. The sequenced sample consisted of peripheral blood or thyroid tissue (not recorded which). CDR3: CASSSLALNTGTNEAFF. The CDR3 bases are TGTGCCAGCAGCTCCTTAGCCCTTAACACAGGGACCAATGAAGCTTTCTTT.